The entry below gives a single T cell receptor beta chain sequence along with its context. The sample comes from a study of blood T cell repertoires in COVID-19. Across the study: From the United States, Italy and Spain came samples of acute and convalescent COVID-19.

Data came from immunoSEQ multiplex PCR; TCRdb stores just in-frame clones and leaves some out. In the table there are roughly 270,000 clones, roughly 88% of which are singletons. This CDR3 is 17 amino acids long. Germline V gene lookup returns CDR1 ENHRY and CDR2 SYGVKD. With 4 bases clipped from V and 3 bases from J, the junction kept 8 bases outside the gene matches. The sample taken for sequencing was peripheral blood. The rearrangement uses TRBV10-3 and TRBJ2-2, with 10 bases fitting TRBD2. The receptor's source is a man between 18 and 29 years old with active or convalescent COVID-19. This CDR3 is CAISVVSGGEDTGELFF. CDR3 bases: TGTGCCATCAGTGTTGTCAGCGGGGGGGAGGACACCGGGGAGCTGTTTTTT.